The T cell receptor beta chain under discussion was sequenced for a study of blood T cell repertoires in COVID-19. About the research overall: Acute-phase and convalescent COVID-19 samples originated in the United States, Italy and Spain.

The CDR3 runs to 15 residues. In germline, CDR1 is SGHRS, CDR2 YFSETQ. V lost 0 bases to trimming and J lost 4 bases, with 14 bases between them. This clone was picked up a small number of times. Assay: immunoSEQ multiplex PCR; the TCRdb copy retains only in-frame clones and omits some. The data contain roughly 82,000 clones, around 82% of them singletons. The sample comprised peripheral blood. The receptor was derived from a man in his fifties or sixties with acute or convalescent COVID-19. V gene TRBV5-1 combines with J gene TRBJ2-7; a weak D match, TRBD2 (6 bases). CDR3 protein: CASSLGTGVQYEQYF. In nucleotides, the CDR3 is TGCGCCAGCAGCTTGGGAACGGGAGTTCAGTACGAGCAGTACTTC.